One sample yielded the 21 T cell receptor beta chains listed below, sequenced in a study of a mutant IDH1 vaccine in newly diagnosed glioma (dated by TCRdb to the early 2020s). The protocol used for the library was the immunoSEQ multiplex PCR assay. Held by TCRdb, this immuneACCESS table contains in-frame sequences only and omits some clones. Under half of the omission traces to an unresolved V gene where checked; the cause of the rest is unknown. Present in this sample are 50,000 or so clones, approximately 84% of which were seen just once. About 4.3% of the sample is taken by the ten largest. In light of the paper, this sample's time point label describes: week 47, end of study. A 20-mer mutant IDH1 peptide at 300 micrograms in Montanide made up each vaccine dose, which was injected subcutaneously together with topical imiquimod. Their cognate antigens are unknown. Sequenced here: PBMCs, sampled from a glioma patient whose treatment included an IDH1 peptide vaccine. The receptors shown here come from a woman aged 25 to 39 with glioma. Some clones in this sample may be carry-over from other donors' samples.

This chain links TRBV19 with TRBJ2-5; 7 bases line up with TRBD1. V dropped 5 bases and J dropped 2; count of bases not matched to a gene: 11. CDR1 and CDR2 from the germline V gene are LNHDA and SQIVND (reference sequence). CDR3 length equals 16 residues. CDR3 amino acids: CASSFSSGTAQETQYF. CDR3 DNA sequence: TGTGCCAGTAGTTTCTCATCCGGGACAGCACAAGAGACCCAGTACTTC.

J is TRBJ2-2 and V is TRBV4-1; 7 positions agree with TRBD2. The length of the CDR3 is 15 residues. With 6 bases clipped from V and 6 bases from J, the junction kept 10 bases outside the gene matches. Germline-derived CDR1 and CDR2 are MGHRA and YSYEKL. CDR3 DNA sequence: TGCGCCAGCAGTTTGAGGGCTAGCGGCTCCGGGGAGCTGTTTTTT. It codes for CASSLRASGSGELFF.

The V and J genes are TRBV6-1 and TRBJ1-1; no reliable D call. Trimming removed 4 bases from V and 1 base from J, with 10 bases in between. The CDR3 has 14 amino acids. The germline gives CDR1 MNHNS, CDR2 SASEGT. The CDR3 region is CASSAWRTNTEAFF. CDR3 DNA sequence: TGTGCCAGCAGTGCGTGGCGTACGAACACTGAAGCTTTCTTT.

The chain couples TRBV30 to TRBJ2-3; possible D gene TRBD2, 6 bases. This CDR3 contains 13 residues. V lost 0 bases, J lost 7 bases, and 11 bases lay in between. CDR1 and CDR2 (germline): GTSNPN, SVGIG (reference sequence). CDR3 protein: CAWSVGRSNTQYF. CDR3 coding DNA: TGTGCCTGGAGTGTCGGGAGATCGAATACGCAGTATTTT.

The genes are TRBV10-3 and TRBJ2-3, with TRBD2 as a possible D gene (6 bases). This CDR3 has 15 amino acids. Per the germline V gene, CDR1 is ENHRY and CDR2 is SYGVKD. Trimming shortened V by 4 bases and J by 1 base, and 12 bases separated the two germline ends. CDR3 DNA: TGTGCCATCAGTGGACTAGTGGGGGGCACAGATACGCAGTATTTT. This translates into CAISGLVGGTDTQYF.

CDR3 residues: CASSPTGTGGPAAFF. In DNA form, the CDR3 reads TGTGCCAGCAGCCCGACCGGTACAGGGGGCCCAGCGGCTTTCTTT. The chain joins TRBV13 to TRBJ1-1, with 9 positions matching TRBD1. Germline CDR1 is PRHDT and CDR2 is FYEKMQ (reference sequence). V lost 5 bases to trimming and J lost 11 bases; unmatched junction nucleotides: 15. The CDR3 covers 15 residues.

J is TRBJ2-7 and V is TRBV5-5; D may be TRBD2 (5 bases). Between the trimmed V and J ends, which lost 2 bases and 3 bases, there was a span of 15 bases. The CDR3 is made up of 15 amino acids. CDR1 is SGHKS, CDR2 YYEKEE, per germline (reference sequence). The CDR3 sequence is CASSFTLPGVYEQYF. The CDR3 DNA reads TGTGCCAGCAGCTTTACACTTCCCGGGGTCTACGAGCAGTACTTC.

V gene TRBV27 combines with J gene TRBJ1-2; TRBD1 matches 7 bases. Germline CDR1 and CDR2: MNHEY and SMNVEV (reference sequence). J gave up 4 bases and V 5 bases, and 16 bases lay outside the gene matches. The CDR3 is 17 residues long. CDR3: CASSPRGGTVGSYGYTF. The CDR3 bases are TGTGCCAGCAGTCCGCGGGGGGGGACAGTGGGCAGCTATGGCTACACCTTC.

The chain recombines TRBV30 with TRBJ2-5; 9 bases map to TRBD2. The CDR3 runs 12 residues. J was trimmed by 10 bases and V by 4 bases; bases with no gene match: 7. Germline CDR1 and CDR2: GTSNPN and SVGIG (reference sequence). CDR3 DNA sequence: TGTGCCTGGAATATGCGGGAGGGGGGCCAGTACTTC. This translates into CAWNMREGGQYF.

J is TRBJ2-7 and V is TRBV6-5, with 8 bases identical to TRBD2. The ends lost 0 bases at V and 2 bases at J; junction bases unmatched: 6. Per the germline V gene, CDR1 is MNHEY and CDR2 is SVGAGI. This CDR3 is built from 16 residues. The CDR3 region is CASSYSRLAKAYEQYF. The CDR3 DNA follows: TGTGCCAGCAGTTACTCGAGACTAGCGAAGGCCTACGAGCAGTACTTC.

This chain links TRBV5-1 with TRBJ2-5, with TRBD1 matching 11 bases. Germline V gene data show CDR1 as SGHRS and CDR2 as YFSETQ. The length of the CDR3 is 16 residues. V shed 7 bases, J shed 5 bases, and the junction held 13 bases outside the gene matches. CDR3: CASSLSGTGGWETQYF. The CDR3 nucleotides are TGCGCCAGCTCTCTATCTGGGACAGGGGGTTGGGAGACCCAGTACTTC.

V and J are TRBV5-1 and TRBJ2-7; maybe TRBD1 (6 bases). This CDR3 contains 15 residues. Germline values: CDR1 SGHRS, CDR2 YFSETQ. The ends were cut back, 4 bases at V and 0 bases at J, with 14 bases in the middle. This CDR3 is CASSATGMSSYEQYF. The CDR3 DNA reads as TGCGCCAGCAGCGCCACAGGGATGAGCTCCTACGAGCAGTACTTC.

The rearrangement uses TRBV4-1 and TRBJ1-1, with D tentatively TRBD1 (5 bases). The CDR3 is 16 amino acids. V was pared by 3 bases and J by 0 bases, with 14 bases between. CDR1 and CDR2 (germline): MGHRA, YSYEKL. CDR3: CASSHLQGSMNTEAFF. The CDR3 DNA is TGCGCCAGCAGCCACCTCCAGGGTTCCATGAACACTGAAGCTTTCTTT.

V gene TRBV10-3 combines with J gene TRBJ1-2; D unclear. V dropped 7 bases and J dropped 1 base, with 7 bases sitting between them. CDR1 and CDR2 (germline): ENHRY, SYGVKD. There are 12 residues in the CDR3. The CDR3 protein is CAIMSHNYGYTF. The CDR3 DNA sequence: TGTGCCATCATGTCCCATAACTATGGCTACACCTTC.

V gene TRBV7-2 combines with J gene TRBJ2-2; no firm D call. Trimming cost V 7 bases and J 1 base, with 10 bases left between them. CDR3 size: 14 residues. From germline, CDR1 is SGHTA and CDR2 FQGNSA. CDR3 sequence (DNA): TGTGCCAGCAACAACCCGTGGAACACCGGGGAGCTGTTTTTT. Translating gives CASNNPWNTGELFF.

The rearrangement links TRBV6-1 to TRBJ1-4; D unresolved. Germline values: CDR1 MNHNS, CDR2 SASEGT. The CDR3 spans 17 residues. Trimming removed 1 base from V and 7 bases from J, with 19 bases in between. The CDR3 sequence is CASSEERFSILGEKLFF. CDR3 in DNA: TGTGCCAGCAGTGAAGAACGGTTCAGTATCTTGGGTGAAAAACTGTTTTTT.

The rearrangement links TRBV4-2 to TRBJ1-5; TRBD1 is a possible D gene (5 bases). This CDR3 contains 16 residues. CDR1 is LGHNA, CDR2 YNFKEQ, per germline. The V end was cut by 2 bases, the J end by 5 bases, with 16 bases between. In nucleotides, the CDR3 is TGTGCCAGCAGCCAAATAGGCAGGGTGGGGGATCAGCCCCAGCATTTT. It yields the protein CASSQIGRVGDQPQHF.

V usage is TRBV28 and J usage is TRBJ2-7, with 11 bases matching TRBD2. The CDR3 length is 15 residues. The V segment lost 5 bases and the J segment 2 bases; nucleotides outside the gene matches: 5. Germline V CDR1 and CDR2: MDHEN, SYDVKM. CDR3 sequence: CASSTSGRGPYEQYF. The CDR3, as DNA: TGTGCCAGCAGTACTAGCGGGAGAGGACCCTACGAGCAGTACTTC.

There are a few counts of this clone. V and J are TRBV5-1 and TRBJ2-2; 7 bases agree with TRBD1. The germline CDR1 and CDR2 sequences are SGHRS and YFSETQ. This CDR3 is 16 amino acids long. V was pared by 7 bases and J by 1 base, with 10 bases of the junction left unmatched. Here the CDR3 reads CASVPGAGGNTGELFF. CDR3 in DNA: TGCGCCAGCGTACCCGGGGCAGGGGGGAACACCGGGGAGCTGTTTTTT.

The V gene is TRBV9, the J gene TRBJ2-1; 14 bases line up with TRBD2. The V gene's germline CDR1 is SGDLS and CDR2 YYNGEE. This CDR3 comprises 13 residues. The V gene end was trimmed by 7 bases and the J gene end by 6 bases; junction bases not matched to a gene: 0. The CDR3 loop is CASGTSGSNEQFF. For the CDR3, the DNA is TGTGCCAGCGGGACTAGCGGGAGCAATGAGCAGTTCTTC.

The chain is built from TRBV30 and TRBJ1-4; 9 bases are shared with TRBD1. The CDR3 loop spans 17 amino acids. Germline-derived CDR1 and CDR2 are GTSNPN and SVGIG (reference sequence). With V trimmed by 8 bases and J by 8 bases, 21 bases remained unmatched. The CDR3 coding sequence is TGTGCCGCAGGAGGAACAGGGGGCCTGGGAGGAGAGGAAAAACTGTTTTTT. Translating gives CAAGGTGGLGGEEKLFF.